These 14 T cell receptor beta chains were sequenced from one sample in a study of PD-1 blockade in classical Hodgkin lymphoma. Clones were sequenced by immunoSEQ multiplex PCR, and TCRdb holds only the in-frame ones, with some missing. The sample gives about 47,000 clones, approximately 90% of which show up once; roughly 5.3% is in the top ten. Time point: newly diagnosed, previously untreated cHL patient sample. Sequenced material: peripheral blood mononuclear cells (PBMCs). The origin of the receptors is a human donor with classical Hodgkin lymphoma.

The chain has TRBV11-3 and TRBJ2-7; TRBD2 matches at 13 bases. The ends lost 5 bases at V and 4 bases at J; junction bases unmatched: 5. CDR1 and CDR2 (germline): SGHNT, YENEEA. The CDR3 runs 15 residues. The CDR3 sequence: CASSRTSGSGYEQYF. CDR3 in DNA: TGTGCCAGCAGCCGGACTAGCGGGAGCGGATACGAGCAGTACTTC.

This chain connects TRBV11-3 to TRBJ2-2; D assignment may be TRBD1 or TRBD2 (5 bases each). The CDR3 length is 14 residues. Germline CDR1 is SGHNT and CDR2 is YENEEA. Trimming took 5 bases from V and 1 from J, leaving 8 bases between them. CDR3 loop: CASSGDGNTGELFF. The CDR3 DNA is TGTGCCAGCAGCGGGGACGGGAACACCGGGGAGCTGTTTTTT.

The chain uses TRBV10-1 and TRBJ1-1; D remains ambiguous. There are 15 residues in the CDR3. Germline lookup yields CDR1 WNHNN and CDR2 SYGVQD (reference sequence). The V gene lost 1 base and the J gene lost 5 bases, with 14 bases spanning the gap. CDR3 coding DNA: TGCGCCAGCAGTGAGTTTAGGCTTTCAAGGACTGAAGCTTTCTTT. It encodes CASSEFRLSRTEAFF.

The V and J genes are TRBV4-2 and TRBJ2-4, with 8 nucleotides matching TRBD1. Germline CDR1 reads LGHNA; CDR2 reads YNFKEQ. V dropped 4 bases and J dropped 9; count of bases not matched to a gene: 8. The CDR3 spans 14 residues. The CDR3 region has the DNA TGTGCCAGCAGCCCTCCAGGGGGCGGGCGCATTCAGTACTTC. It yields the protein CASSPPGGGRIQYF.

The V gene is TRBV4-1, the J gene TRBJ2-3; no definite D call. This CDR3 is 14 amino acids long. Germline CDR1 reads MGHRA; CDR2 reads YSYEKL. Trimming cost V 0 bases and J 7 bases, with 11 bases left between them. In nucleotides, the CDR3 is TGCGCCAGCAGCCAAGATCCCGGAAAGTATACGCAGTATTTT. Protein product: CASSQDPGKYTQYF.

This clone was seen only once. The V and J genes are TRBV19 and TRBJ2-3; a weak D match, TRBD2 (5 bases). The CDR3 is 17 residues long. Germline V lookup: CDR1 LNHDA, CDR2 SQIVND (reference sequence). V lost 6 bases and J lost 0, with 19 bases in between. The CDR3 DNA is TGTGCCAGTAGCGCAGACCTAGCACCCGCTAGCACAGATACGCAGTATTTT. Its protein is CASSADLAPASTDTQYF.

CDR3 DNA: TGCGCCAGCAGCCAACGACTAGCGGAGACCCAGTACTTC. Its protein is CASSQRLAETQYF. V gene TRBV4-1 combines with J gene TRBJ2-5; 8 bases match TRBD2. The CDR3 totals 13 residues. Germline V gives CDR1 MGHRA, CDR2 YSYEKL. V shed 2 bases, J shed 5 bases, and the junction held 1 base outside the gene matches.

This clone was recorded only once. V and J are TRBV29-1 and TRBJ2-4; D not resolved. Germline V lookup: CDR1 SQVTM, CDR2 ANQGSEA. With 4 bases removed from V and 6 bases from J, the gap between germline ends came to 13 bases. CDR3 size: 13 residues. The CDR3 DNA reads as TGCAGCGTTGCCTCTCTTGGGGTAAACATTCAGTACTTC. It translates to CSVASLGVNIQYF.

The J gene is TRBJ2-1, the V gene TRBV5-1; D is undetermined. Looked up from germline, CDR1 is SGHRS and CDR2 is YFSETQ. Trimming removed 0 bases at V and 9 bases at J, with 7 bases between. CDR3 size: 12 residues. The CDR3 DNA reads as TGCGCCAGCAGCTTGGGGCTATTTGAGCAGTTCTTC. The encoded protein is CASSLGLFEQFF.

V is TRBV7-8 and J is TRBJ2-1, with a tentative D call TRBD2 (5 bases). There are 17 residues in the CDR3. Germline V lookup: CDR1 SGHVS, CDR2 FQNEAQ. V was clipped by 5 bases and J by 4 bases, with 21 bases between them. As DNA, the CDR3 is TGTGCCAGCAGCCCAACTAGTTGGACTGCTATTTACAATGAGCAGTTCTTC. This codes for CASSPTSWTAIYNEQFF.

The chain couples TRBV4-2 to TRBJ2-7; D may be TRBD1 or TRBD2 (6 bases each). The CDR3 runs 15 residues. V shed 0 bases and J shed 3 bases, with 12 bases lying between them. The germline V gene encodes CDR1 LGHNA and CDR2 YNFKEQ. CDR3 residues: CASSQDEGGGYEQYV. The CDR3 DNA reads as TGTGCCAGCAGCCAAGATGAGGGGGGAGGCTACGAGCAGTACGTC.

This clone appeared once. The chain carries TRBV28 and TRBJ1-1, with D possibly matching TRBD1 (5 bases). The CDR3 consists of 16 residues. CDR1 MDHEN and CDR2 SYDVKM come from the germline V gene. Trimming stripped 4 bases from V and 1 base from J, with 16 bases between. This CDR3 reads CASSSFHGDENTEAFF. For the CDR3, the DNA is TGTGCCAGCAGTTCGTTCCATGGGGACGAGAACACTGAAGCTTTCTTT.

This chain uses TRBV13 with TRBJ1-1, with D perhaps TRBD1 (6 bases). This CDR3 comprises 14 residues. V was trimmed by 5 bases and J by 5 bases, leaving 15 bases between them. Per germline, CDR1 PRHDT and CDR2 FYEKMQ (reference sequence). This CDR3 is CASSSENRATEAFF. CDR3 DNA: TGTGCCAGCAGCAGCGAGAACAGGGCGACTGAAGCTTTCTTT.

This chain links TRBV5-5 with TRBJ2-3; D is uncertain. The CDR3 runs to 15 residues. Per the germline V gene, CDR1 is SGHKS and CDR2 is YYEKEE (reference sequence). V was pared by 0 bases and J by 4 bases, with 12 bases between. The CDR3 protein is CASSLGPWGPDTQYF. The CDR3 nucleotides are TGTGCCAGCAGCTTGGGGCCTTGGGGTCCAGATACGCAGTATTTT.